This TCR beta chain comes out of a study of cytomegalovirus exposure and HLA in healthy donors. Background on the study: Early released data comprised about 84 million unique TCRs from HLA-typed donors. General observations from the study: Association with HLA alleles at 0.05 false discovery rate was found for 15,000 or so TCR beta sequences in a later analysis. Donors belonging to an Asian-associated ancestry cluster reportedly showed fewer N-insertions in productive TCRs than the approximately 680-donor mean, according to what a later analysis found. Sequence variants that were highly shared formed a cluster that was likely a sequencing artifact.

The PCR ran on 60 Vbeta and 13 Jbeta primers. Produced via immunoSEQ multiplex PCR; TCRdb's table is partial and in-frame only. Of more than 150,000 clones listed, around 80% are singletons. The V segment lost 4 bases and the J segment 7 bases; nucleotides outside the gene matches: 1. The CDR3 length is 11 residues. CDR1 WSHSY and CDR2 SAAADI come from the germline V gene. Of note for this clone: Its target is unknown.

Sequencing was done on a sample of PBMCs. The gene calls are TRBV10-2 and TRBJ2-7, with 7 bases fitting TRBD2. The clonotype originates from a girl aged 2 to 9 in good health and CMV-seropositive. The CDR3 DNA reads as TGCGCCAGCAGTGGAGCGGGGGAGCAGTACTTC. This translates into CASSGAGEQYF.